The rows below give T cell receptor beta chains drawn from one sample of a study of blood T cell repertoires in COVID-19. Using immunoSEQ multiplex PCR, the repertoire was profiled, and TCRdb retains in-frame clones only, with some absent. The table includes about 240,000 clones, about 86% detected once. The sample consisted of PBMCs or T cells enriched from blood (not recorded which). The receptors were gathered from a middle-aged woman with acute COVID-19. Each CDR3 is given without its conserved first and last residue. Fields, in order: V gene, clone size, CDR3 length, D gene, CDR3 protein. The D gene is left open where the match is weak. Size values are once, few and many counts, or a class for expanded clones, and some rows have none.

V gene: TRBV7-9
clone size: NA
CDR3 length: 12
D gene: NA
CDR3 protein: ASSLQGSNYGYT

V gene: TRBV9
clone size: NA
CDR3 length: 14
D gene: TRBD2
CDR3 protein: ASSVRGLAEDNEQF

V gene: TRBV6-6
clone size: few
CDR3 length: 12
D gene: TRBD1
CDR3 protein: ASSWTGGREKLF

V gene: TRBV5-8
clone size: NA
CDR3 length: 13
D gene: TRBD2
CDR3 protein: ASSFGTSGTETQY

V gene: TRBV5-1
clone size: NA
CDR3 length: 12
D gene: NA
CDR3 protein: ASSSGHSNTEAF

V gene: TRBV4-2
clone size: NA
CDR3 length: 14
D gene: NA
CDR3 protein: ASSQADGTHTDTQY

V gene: TRBV6-5
clone size: NA
CDR3 length: 11
D gene: TRBD1
CDR3 protein: ASRIDRVDGYT

V gene: TRBV11-2
clone size: NA
CDR3 length: 10
D gene: NA
CDR3 protein: ASSHSGNTIY

V gene: TRBV7-3
clone size: once
CDR3 length: 13
D gene: TRBD2
CDR3 protein: ASSLTGLLTDTQY

V gene: TRBV10-3
clone size: once
CDR3 length: 11
D gene: NA
CDR3 protein: AIGGGEDTEAF

V gene: TRBV5-1
clone size: NA
CDR3 length: 14
D gene: NA
CDR3 protein: ASSLGSAGLAYEQY

V gene: TRBV27
clone size: NA
CDR3 length: 13
D gene: NA
CDR3 protein: ASTNTGSYNSPLH

V gene: TRBV2
clone size: NA
CDR3 length: 10
D gene: NA
CDR3 protein: ASRAGVTEAF

V gene: TRBV30
clone size: NA
CDR3 length: 10
D gene: NA
CDR3 protein: AWSQQGGEQY

V gene: TRBV4-1
clone size: NA
CDR3 length: 13
D gene: TRBD2
CDR3 protein: ASSQDRWGGNTQY

V gene: TRBV15
clone size: NA
CDR3 length: 12
D gene: TRBD2
CDR3 protein: ATSLGLAGDEQF

V gene: TRBV28
clone size: NA
CDR3 length: 11
D gene: TRBD1
CDR3 protein: ASRYRGLQPQH

V gene: TRBV9
clone size: once
CDR3 length: 12
D gene: NA
CDR3 protein: ASSPQGSLAGYT

V gene: TRBV20-1
clone size: NA
CDR3 length: 13
D gene: TRBD1
CDR3 protein: SASSTDRAAGELF

V gene: TRBV24-1
clone size: NA
CDR3 length: 15
D gene: NA
CDR3 protein: ATSDLSGTSGSNEQF

V gene: TRBV9
clone size: once
CDR3 length: 12
D gene: TRBD1
CDR3 protein: ASSVWAGGGEQY

V gene: TRBV3-1/TRBV3-2
clone size: NA
CDR3 length: 13
D gene: NA
CDR3 protein: ASSQDSSGANVLT

V gene: TRBV6-5
clone size: NA
CDR3 length: 12
D gene: NA
CDR3 protein: ASSYSGAGAEAF

V gene: TRBV27
clone size: NA
CDR3 length: 13
D gene: TRBD1
CDR3 protein: ASSAGQVMNTEAF

V gene: TRBV6-1
clone size: few
CDR3 length: 12
D gene: NA
CDR3 protein: ASSDARGVYEQY